These T cell receptor beta chains were read from a single sample in a study of T cells in Graves' hyperthyroidism and ophthalmopathy. TCRdb ran MiXCR on the multiplex PCR reads and lists one entry per CDR3 protein. The table lists hundreds of thousands of distinct CDR3 sequences, approximately 18% of them singletons, with 16% in the top ten. Material: blood. These receptor sequences come from a woman aged 45-59 years with Graves' hyperthyroidism that later progressed to Graves' ophthalmopathy. CDR3s include the opening cysteine and the closing phenylalanine or tryptophan. The D gene is left open where the match is weak. Expanded clones get a size class; other rows say once, few or many, or leave the size out.

TRBJ2-2	TRBV3-1	.	.	TGTGCCAGCAGCGTTAGCATCGGGGAGCTGTTTTTT	CASSVSIGELFF
TRBJ2-5	TRBV20-1	.	few	TGCAGTGCTAGCAGCTTAGCGCGGGCAGGCCTCCAAGAGACCCAGTACTTC	CSASSLARAGLQETQYF
TRBJ1-6	TRBV12-3/TRBV12-4	.	many	TGTGCCAGCAGTTTAGCGGTGGAATATAATTCACCCCTCCACTTT	CASSLAVEYNSPLHF
TRBJ1-2	TRBV4-1	.	.	TGCGCCAGCAGCCAAGATCTTACCAGCTATGGCTACACCTTC	CASSQDLTSYGYTF
TRBJ1-1	TRBV12-5	.	few	TGTGCTAGTGGTTTGGTATATCAGAGGACGCAGGCCACTGAAGCTTTCTTT	CASGLVYQRTQATEAFF
TRBJ2-5	TRBV5-1	TRBD1	.	TGCGCCACCGGGACAGGGAGGGTTGATCAAGAGACCCAGTACTTC	CATGTGRVDQETQYF
TRBJ1-4	TRBV5-1	.	few	TGCGCCAGCAGCTTTGGGACACAGAGAGGGAATGAAAAACTGTTTTTT	CASSFGTQRGNEKLFF
TRBJ2-5	TRBV5-1	.	many	TGCGCCAGCAGCACACGACAATTTACCCAAGAGACCCAGTACTTC	CASSTRQFTQETQYF
TRBJ2-1	TRBV5-1	.	many	TGCGCCAGCAGCTCGGCGGGTAGCGTCTACAATGAGCAGTTCTTC	CASSSAGSVYNEQFF
TRBJ1-6	TRBV7-9	.	.	TGTGCCGGCAGCTTGAGTAATTCACCCCTCCACTTT	CAGSLSNSPLHF
TRBJ2-1	TRBV12-3/TRBV12-4	.	.	TGTGCCACCACTGTTTCCCCCTCCGAGGGGGAGCAGTTCTTC	CATTVSPSEGEQFF
TRBJ2-3	TRBV19	.	.	TGTGCCAGTAGTACCGGACCGGGCACAGATACGCAGTATTTT	CASSTGPGTDTQYF
TRBJ1-1	TRBV18	.	.	TGTGCCAGCTCACCGGGGGGGGCGGGCAACACTGAAGCTTTCTTT	CASSPGGAGNTEAFF
TRBJ1-6	TRBV6-1	.	many	TGTGCCAGCAGCCCCCCGGGGTCCTATAATTCACCCCTCCACTTT	CASSPPGSYNSPLHF
TRBJ2-2	TRBV27	.	.	TGTGCCAGCAGTTTATCTAGCTCCGGGGAGCTGTTTTTT	CASSLSSSGELFF
TRBJ1-2	TRBV19	TRBD1	.	TGTGCCAGTAGTACGCACAGGGGCGCTCACTATGGCTACACCTTC	CASSTHRGAHYGYTF
TRBJ1-2	TRBV19	TRBD1	few	TGTGCCAGTAGTTCCGGACAGGGTGCAGGCTATGGCTACACCTTC	CASSSGQGAGYGYTF
TRBJ1-2	TRBV7-8	.	few	TGCGCGGCGGGGGGCAGCTATGGCTACACCTTC	CAAGGSYGYTF
TRBJ1-6	TRBV19	.	.	TGTGCCAGTAGTATAGTGCACAGATCAGCGGATTCACCCCTCCACTTT	CASSIVHRSADSPLHF
TRBJ2-1	TRBV19	.	few	TGTGCCAGTAGTATCGACGACAGCCACCACTCCTACAATGAGCAGTTCTTC	CASSIDDSHHSYNEQFF
TRBJ1-3	TRBV12-3/TRBV12-4	.	few	TGTGCCAGCAGTTTCGGGGGCGCCACTGGAAACACCATATATTTT	CASSFGGATGNTIYF
TRBJ2-5	TRBV20-1	TRBD2	many	TGCAGTGCGTCGCCGGGACTAGCGGGGGAGACCCAGTACTTC	CSASPGLAGETQYF
TRBJ2-1	TRBV12-5	.	few	TGTGCTAGTGGTTTGGGGACTATTATCTCCTACAATGAGCAGTTCTTC	CASGLGTIISYNEQFF
TRBJ2-1	TRBV27	TRBD1	few	TGTGCCAGCATCGCTCCCGGGACAGGGAACGATGAGCAGTTCTTC	CASIAPGTGNDEQFF
TRBJ2-5	TRBV24-1	.	.	TGTGCCACCAGTGAAGCTCCCCGGGGGACAGAGACCCAGTACTTC	CATSEAPRGTETQYF
TRBJ1-1	TRBV7-9	.	few	TGTGCCAGCAGCTTAAACTCCAGGGGATTCGCTGAAGCTTTCTTT	CASSLNSRGFAEAFF
TRBJ1-2	TRBV5-1	.	.	TGCGCCAGCAGCTTACACCGAGGGGATTATGGCTACACCTTC	CASSLHRGDYGYTF
TRBJ2-7	TRBV11-3	.	many	TGTGCCAGCAGCTTAGATTCCGAGCAGTACTTC	CASSLDSEQYF